These 10 T cell receptor beta chains originate from one sample sequenced in a study of blood T cells in healthy people across ages (dated by TCRdb to between 2014 and 2017). The library was prepared using 5' RACE. The sequencer was an Illumina HiSeq 2500. A second PCR of about 7 to 12 cycles was run with a J-beta primer mix and a sample-barcoded 5' primer. TCRdb took the public reads, trimmed them with fastp at Q25, ran MiXCR for clone calling and kept in-frame beta chains. Rows with a matching CDR3 protein are joined into one entry that keeps the most common DNA and genes. The sample table contains over 1.5 million distinct CDR3 sequences; only one count was recorded for just under 50% of them. More than 2% of the sample belongs to the ten largest clones. What was sequenced was blood. The source of these receptors is a woman aged 40 to 50 in good health.

The chain employs TRBV6-1 and TRBJ1-1; TRBD1 might be the D (5 bases). The CDR3 runs 16 residues. The germline CDR1 and CDR2 sequences are MNHNS and SASEGT. Trimming stripped 6 bases from V and 3 bases from J, with 20 bases between. CDR3 region: CASRETSRGEDTEAFF. The CDR3 DNA reads TGTGCCAGCAGGGAAACAAGCCGGGGGGAGGACACTGAAGCTTTCTTT.

This chain uses TRBV20-1 with TRBJ1-2; D is unclear. The CDR3 totals 13 residues. CDR1 DFQATT and CDR2 SNEGSKA come from the germline V gene (reference sequence). With 3 bases removed from V and 3 bases from J, the gap between germline ends came to 11 bases. The CDR3 nucleotides read TGCAGTGCTAGGGGTAGCAAGGACTATGGCTACACCTTC. Translating gives CSARGSKDYGYTF.

The rearrangement uses TRBV5-6 and TRBJ2-7, with D possibly being TRBD1 (6 bases). Germline assignment: CDR1 SGHDT and CDR2 YYEEEE. The CDR3 length is 14 residues. Between the trimmed V and J ends, which lost 3 bases and 2 bases, there was a span of 12 bases. In DNA form, the CDR3 reads TGTGCCAGCAGCTCCCGGACAGTCGCCTACGAGCAGTACTTC. This gives the protein CASSSRTVAYEQYF.

This chain uses TRBV6-5 with TRBJ2-7; tentative D call: TRBD1 (5 bases). From germline, CDR1 is MNHEY and CDR2 SVGAGI. The V end lost 2 bases, the J end lost 3 bases, and 11 bases lay between the germline ends. CDR3 size: 14 residues. Written as DNA, the CDR3 is TGTGCCAGCAGTTACGAGCAGGGTATCTACGAGCAGTACTTC. Translation gives CASSYEQGIYEQYF.

As for this clonotype: At one end, the junction sequence differs from germline, possibly due to a read error. The V and J genes are TRBV5-6 and TRBJ2-7; 8 positions agree with TRBD1. The CDR3 runs 16 residues. Germline V gene sequence: CDR1 SGHDT, CDR2 YYEEEE. CDR3 amino acids: CAGSPTYQGATYEQYF. The DNA for the CDR3 is TGTGCCGGCAGCCCTACGTACCAGGGGGCGACTTACGAGCAGTACTTC. Together with reference TRBV5-6 and TRBJ2-7, the CDR3 gives the full variable domain: DAGVTQSPTHLIKTRGQQVTLRCSPKSGHDTVSWYQQALGQGPQFIFQYYEEEERQRGNFPDRFSGHQFPNYSSELNVNALLLGDSALYLCAGSPTYQGATYEQYFGPGTRLTVT.

The chain links TRBV29-1 to TRBJ2-1; 7 bases match TRBD2. The junction had 3 bases not matched to a gene; V was cut back by 4 bases and J by 3 bases. CDR1 and CDR2 from the germline V gene are SQVTM and ANQGSEA. This CDR3 contains 13 residues. CDR3 nucleotides: TGCAGCGTTGCACTAGCGCTCTACAATGAGCAGTTCTTC. The encoded protein is CSVALALYNEQFF.

V usage is TRBV3-1 and J usage is TRBJ2-7, with D possibly being TRBD1 (6 bases). The CDR3 consists of 16 residues. V was pared by 4 bases and J by 1 base, with 17 bases between. Germline values: CDR1 LGHDT, CDR2 YNNKEL (reference sequence). CDR3 sequence reads: CASSPLTGMLSYEQYF. As DNA, the CDR3 is TGTGCCAGCAGCCCATTGACAGGCATGTTATCCTACGAGCAGTACTTC.

This chain uses TRBV2 with TRBJ1-5, with D uncertain. Germline assignment: CDR1 SNHLY and CDR2 FYNNEI. V was pared by 3 bases and J by 0 bases, with 6 bases between. The CDR3 extends over 14 amino acids. This CDR3 reads CASSETVSNQPQHF. CDR3 DNA sequence: TGTGCCAGCAGTGAGACGGTTAGCAATCAGCCCCAGCATTTT.

As to this clonotype: One end of the junction varies from germline; a read error may be responsible. This chain joins TRBV3-1 and TRBJ2-5; D not resolved. Germline V lookup: CDR1 LGHDT, CDR2 YNNKEL (reference sequence). The length of the CDR3 is 11 residues. The CDR3 bases are TGTGCCATCAGCGCTCGGGAGACCCAGTACTTC. Amino acid sequence: CAISARETQYF.

Notes on this clonotype: One end of the junction is discordant with germline, which a read error may explain. This chain uses TRBV7-2 with TRBJ2-3; TRBD1 agrees at 7 bases. Germline CDR1 SGHTA, CDR2 FQGNSA. The CDR3 totals 15 residues. DNA for the CDR3: TGTGCCGGCAGCTTTCCAGGGGGAAGGACAGATACGCAGTATTTT. It yields the protein CAGSFPGGRTDTQYF.